One sample yielded the 31 T cell receptor beta chains listed below, sequenced in a study of blood T cell repertoires in COVID-19 (dated by TCRdb to 2018 to 2021). Libraries were prepared through the immunoSEQ multiplex PCR assay. This is the immuneACCESS table as TCRdb keeps it, with only in-frame sequences that have V and J called. A part of the clones is gone; compared with another copy, unresolved V genes explain less than half, and the rest is unexplained. The sample table lists around 140,000 clones, approximately 88% of them with a count of one. The ten biggest clones cover over 9.5% of the sample. The sample was peripheral blood. These receptors were collected from a man in his sixties with active or convalescent COVID-19.

The gene calls are TRBV15 and TRBJ1-1; possible D gene TRBD1, 5 bases. Germline values: CDR1 LNHNV, CDR2 YYDKDF (reference sequence). The CDR3 has 14 residues. Deletions cut 0 bases from V and 5 bases from J, with 10 bases between. The CDR3 nucleotides read TGTGCCACCAGCAGAGATCTGAAGGGGACTGAAGCTTTCTTT. Encoded protein: CATSRDLKGTEAFF. Supplemented by reference TRBV15 and TRBJ1-1, the full variable domain reads DAMVIQNPRYQVTQFGKPVTLSCSQTLNHNVMYWYQQKSSQAPKLLFHYYDKDFNNEADTPDNFQSRRPNTSFCFLDIRSPGLGDTAMYLCATSRDLKGTEAFFGQGTRLTVV.

This chain uses TRBV5-4 with TRBJ1-3; 10 positions agree with TRBD1. This CDR3 is built from 13 residues. The J segment lost 8 bases and the V segment lost 5 bases, leaving 4 bases of the junction unmatched. The germline V gene encodes CDR1 SGHNT and CDR2 YYREEE (reference sequence). The CDR3 region has the DNA TGTGCCAGCAGAGGGGACAGGGGTGACACCATATATTTT. Translated: CASRGDRGDTIYF.

This chain links TRBV6-5 with TRBJ1-5, with TRBD1 matching 8 bases. Trimming took 7 bases from V and 6 from J; bases not matched to a gene: 11. The CDR3 covers 15 residues. Germline CDR1 MNHEY, CDR2 SVGAGI. The CDR3 is CASIYRGQGSQPQHF. The CDR3 coding sequence is TGTGCCAGCATTTATCGTGGACAGGGATCTCAGCCCCAGCATTTT.

The chain recombines TRBV5-1 with TRBJ1-2; D unclear. The CDR3 is 13 residues long. Germline CDR1 SGHRS, CDR2 YFSETQ. V dropped 4 bases and J dropped 4 bases, with 11 bases sitting between them. This chain's CDR3 is CASSIDISYGYTF. The CDR3 region has the DNA TGCGCCAGCAGCATTGACATCTCCTATGGCTACACCTTC.

V and J are TRBV12-5 and TRBJ1-1; TRBD1 aligns across 8 bases. The CDR3 consists of 15 residues. The V segment lost 2 bases and the J segment 5 bases; nucleotides outside the gene matches: 7. The V gene's germline CDR1 is LGHNT and CDR2 FRNRAP. The CDR3 loop is CASGLFDRGRTEAFF. The CDR3 coding sequence is TGTGCTAGTGGTTTGTTTGACAGGGGAAGAACTGAAGCTTTCTTT.

The rearrangement links TRBV4-1 to TRBJ2-2, with 12 bases matching TRBD2. There are 18 residues in the CDR3. Germline CDR1 is MGHRA and CDR2 is YSYEKL. Trimming cost V 7 bases and J 7 bases; bases outside gene matches: 16. CDR3 nucleotides: TGCGCCAGCACCGCCGGGACTAGCGGGCCTCGGTTGGGCGGGGAGCTGTTTTTT. Encoded protein: CASTAGTSGPRLGGELFF.

About this clone: The sample carries other DNA sequences with the same CDR3. The rearrangement uses TRBV29-1 and TRBJ1-1, with TRBD1 identical over 7 bases. Trimming at V came to 7 bases and at J to 0 bases, leaving 5 bases not matched to a gene. The CDR3 is made up of 13 amino acids. Germline-derived CDR1 and CDR2 are SQVTM and ANQGSEA. CDR3 nucleotide sequence: TGCAGCGGGGGACAGTTCATGAACACTGAAGCTTTCTTT. Translation gives CSGGQFMNTEAFF.

The CDR3 region is CASSPTSGGGAYEQYF. The CDR3 DNA reads as TGTGCCAGCTCACCCACCTCCGGGGGGGGCGCTTACGAGCAGTACTTC. This rearrangement joins TRBV18 to TRBJ2-7, with 8 positions matching TRBD2. With V trimmed by 3 bases and J by 4 bases, 11 bases remained unmatched. CDR3 length: 16 amino acids. Germline values: CDR1 KGHSH, CDR2 LQKENI.

This chain links TRBV7-6 with TRBJ2-2; the D is unclear. The germline gives CDR1 SGHVS, CDR2 FNYEAQ. The CDR3 has 17 residues. Deletions cut 2 bases from V and 0 bases from J, with 13 bases between. This CDR3 is CASSLRRIASNTGELFF. The CDR3 coding sequence is TGTGCCAGCAGCTTAAGGCGGATAGCCTCGAACACCGGGGAGCTGTTTTTT.

This clone is a singleton in its sample. The chain joins TRBV11-2 to TRBJ2-5; possible D gene TRBD1, 6 bases. The CDR3 is 15 residues long. The germline CDR1 and CDR2 sequences are SGHAT and FQNNGV. V lost 5 bases and J 1 base, leaving 14 bases between the germline ends. The DNA of the CDR3 is TGTGCCAGCAGCCCAGGGGTCAGCGGCCAAGAGACCCAGTACTTC. Amino acid sequence: CASSPGVSGQETQYF.

V gene TRBV5-6 combines with J gene TRBJ2-7; D is possibly TRBD2 (6 bases). CDR3 length equals 15 residues. V gave up 2 bases and J gave up 6 bases, with 18 bases separating them. In germline, CDR1 is SGHDT, CDR2 YYEEEE. CDR3 amino acids: CASSLFGGGTTEQYF. The CDR3, as DNA: TGTGCCAGCAGCTTATTCGGGGGTGGAACTACCGAGCAGTACTTC.

The gene calls are TRBV2 and TRBJ1-6, with D maybe TRBD1 (6 bases). Between the trimmed V and J ends, which lost 7 bases and 6 bases, there was a span of 10 bases. The CDR3 is 13 amino acids. Germline V gene lookup returns CDR1 SNHLY and CDR2 FYNNEI. The CDR3 DNA sequence: TGTGCCAGCACTGCAGGGGTTAATTCACCCCTCCACTTT. Amino acid sequence: CASTAGVNSPLHF.

The chain has TRBV28 and TRBJ1-1, with D unclear. Germline lookup yields CDR1 MDHEN and CDR2 SYDVKM. Trimming pared 5 bases from V and 4 bases from J, leaving 8 bases between. The CDR3 sequence is 12 residues long. In nucleotides, the CDR3 is TGTGCCAGCAGTCCCCCCCGCACTGAAGCTTTCTTT. The encoded protein is CASSPPRTEAFF.

The CDR3 DNA follows: TGTGCCAGCAGTTTGCGGACAGGGGGCCATGGCTACACCTTC. It translates to CASSLRTGGHGYTF. The chain is built from TRBV6-5 and TRBJ1-2, with 11 bases identical to TRBD1. With V trimmed by 4 bases and J by 6 bases, 4 bases remained unmatched. The CDR3 contains 14 residues. From germline, CDR1 is MNHEY and CDR2 SVGAGI.

The CDR3 spells CATWGGAGTEAFF. In nucleotides, the CDR3 is TGTGCCACCTGGGGCGGGGCGGGTACTGAAGCTTTCTTT. This chain joins TRBV24-1 and TRBJ1-1, with D possibly being TRBD1 (5 bases). Trimming removed 9 bases from V and 5 bases from J, with 15 bases in between. This CDR3 region has 13 residues. The germline V gene encodes CDR1 KGHDR and CDR2 SFDVKD.

This chain links TRBV7-2 with TRBJ2-5, with 7 bases that match TRBD2. Germline V gene data show CDR1 as SGHTA and CDR2 as FQGNSA. Trimming at V came to 5 bases and at J to 5 bases, leaving 17 bases not matched to a gene. The CDR3 is 17 residues long. The CDR3 sequence: CASSPDPPLAGEETQYF. The DNA of the CDR3 is TGTGCCAGCAGCCCCGATCCTCCCCTCGCGGGAGAGGAGACCCAGTACTTC.

J is TRBJ2-1 and V is TRBV29-1; perhaps TRBD1 as D (5 bases). Germline V gene lookup returns CDR1 SQVTM and CDR2 ANQGSEA. CDR3 length: 12 residues. With 4 bases removed from V and 7 bases from J, the gap between germline ends came to 11 bases. CDR3 nucleotide sequence: TGCAGCGTTGCTAAGACAGTAAATGAGCAGTTCTTC. Translated, it gives CSVAKTVNEQFF.

The gene calls are TRBV7-2 and TRBJ1-3; D possibly corresponds to TRBD1 (5 bases). The CDR3 extends over 15 amino acids. Per germline, CDR1 SGHTA and CDR2 FQGNSA. Trimming removed 3 bases from V and 2 bases from J, with 11 bases in between. CDR3 sequence (DNA): TGTGCCAGCAGCTTCGGCGTAGGGGCTGGAAACACCATATATTTT. Translating it yields CASSFGVGAGNTIYF.

The rearrangement joins TRBV30 to TRBJ2-1, with 13 bases lining up with TRBD2. V shed 4 bases and J 11 bases; nucleotides not matched to a gene: 5. Per germline, CDR1 GTSNPN and CDR2 SVGIG (reference sequence). This CDR3 has 13 residues. The CDR3 loop is CAWTRTSGSQQFF. CDR3 DNA sequence: TGTGCCTGGACCCGGACTAGCGGGAGCCAGCAGTTCTTC.

V usage is TRBV6-2 or TRBV6-3 and J usage is TRBJ2-1; 8 bases match TRBD2. Germline-derived CDR1 and CDR2 are MNHEY and SVGEGT. V lost 4 bases, J lost 4 bases, and 15 bases stayed unmatched. This CDR3 contains 18 residues. The CDR3 sequence is CASSSYPPGLASYNEQFF. The CDR3 coding sequence is TGTGCCAGCAGTTCTTACCCTCCCGGACTAGCCTCGTACAATGAGCAGTTCTTC.

The CDR3 region is CASSQDWASSEKLFF. CDR3 DNA: TGCGCCAGCAGCCAAGATTGGGCGTCGAGCGAAAAACTGTTTTTT. The chain recombines TRBV4-3 with TRBJ1-4; no clear D. The CDR3 covers 15 residues. Germline CDR1 is LGHNA and CDR2 is YSLEER. The V gene lost 0 bases and the J gene lost 8 bases, with 13 bases spanning the gap.

CDR3 in DNA: TGTGCCAGCAGCTCCGAGGTCCCGACAGGTGGCGATGGCTACACCTTC. It codes for CASSSEVPTGGDGYTF. This chain links TRBV7-9 with TRBJ1-2; possible D gene TRBD1, 6 bases. With 4 bases removed from V and 6 bases from J, the gap between germline ends came to 21 bases. The CDR3 loop spans 16 amino acids. CDR1 is SEHNR, CDR2 FQNEAQ, per germline (reference sequence).

This chain uses TRBV4-3 with TRBJ2-7; D not resolved. V shed 0 bases and J shed 5 bases, with 11 bases lying between them. Germline loops: CDR1 LGHNA, CDR2 YSLEER. The CDR3 is made up of 14 amino acids. CDR3 bases: TGCGCCAGCAGCCAAGAGTACAGCAGCCACGAGCAGTACTTC. Residues: CASSQEYSSHEQYF.

CDR3 region: CASSPNLQTNTGELFF. The DNA for the CDR3 is TGTGCCAGCTCACCAAATCTCCAGACGAACACCGGGGAGCTGTTTTTT. The chain is built from TRBV18 and TRBJ2-2, with D hard to call. The CDR3 has 16 residues. Deletions cut 2 bases from V and 0 bases from J, with 10 bases between. Germline V lookup: CDR1 KGHSH, CDR2 LQKENI.

The rearrangement joins TRBV3-1 (or the pseudogene TRBV3-2) to TRBJ2-3, with D unresolved. V dropped 1 base and J dropped 1 base, with 3 bases sitting between them. Germline V gene data show CDR1 as LGHDT and CDR2 as YNNKEL (reference sequence). The length of the CDR3 is 13 residues. CDR3 in DNA: TGTGCCAGCAGCCAAGTAGGCACAGATACGCAGTATTTT. Translation: CASSQVGTDTQYF.

The chain carries TRBV29-1 and TRBJ2-7, with 11 bases fitting TRBD1. After removal of 7 bases from V and 5 bases from J, the junction contained 13 bases not matched to a gene. The germline CDR1 and CDR2 sequences are SQVTM and ANQGSEA. The CDR3 is 15 amino acids. The CDR3 sequence: CSAAKGTGGRDEQYF. The CDR3 DNA follows: TGCAGCGCTGCGAAGGGGACAGGGGGTCGTGACGAGCAGTACTTC.

The chain combines TRBV6-5 with TRBJ2-5, with D unresolved. CDR1 is MNHEY, CDR2 SVGAGI, per germline. CDR3 length: 14 residues. Deletions cut 0 bases from V and 10 bases from J, with 15 bases between. The CDR3 DNA is TGTGCCAGCAGTTACTCTGGCTCCCAGGTGAACCAGTACTTC. Protein sequence: CASSYSGSQVNQYF.

The V gene is TRBV4-3, the J gene TRBJ2-3; no clear D. The germline V and J ends were trimmed by 0 bases and 3 bases, with 7 bases remaining between them. The germline V gene has CDR1 LGHNA and CDR2 YSLEER. This CDR3 is 14 amino acids long. CDR3: CASSQDVRTDTQYF. Written as DNA, the CDR3 is TGCGCCAGCAGCCAAGATGTCAGAACAGATACGCAGTATTTT.

The J gene is TRBJ1-1, the V gene TRBV5-6, with D perhaps TRBD1 (5 bases). V gave up 0 bases and J gave up 4 bases, with 10 bases separating them. The CDR3 contains 14 residues. Germline V gene lookup returns CDR1 SGHDT and CDR2 YYEEEE. CDR3 coding DNA: TGTGCCAGCAGCTTGGGACAGCTGGGCACTGAAGCTTTCTTT. Protein product: CASSLGQLGTEAFF.

This clone was observed once. CDR3 amino acids: CASSPTGGASEAFF. DNA of the CDR3: TGTGCCAGCAGCCCCACAGGGGGCGCGTCTGAAGCTTTCTTT. V is TRBV6-5 and J is TRBJ1-1, with 9 bases identical to TRBD1. CDR3 length: 14 amino acids. J gave up 6 bases and V 6 bases, and 8 bases lay outside the gene matches. From germline, CDR1 is MNHEY and CDR2 SVGAGI.

The chain has TRBV28 and TRBJ1-1, with 8 positions matching TRBD1. V shed 8 bases and J 7 bases; nucleotides not matched to a gene: 6. This CDR3 region has 12 residues. The germline V gene has CDR1 MDHEN and CDR2 SYDVKM. CDR3 DNA: TGTGCCAGCGGGACAGGACTCGATGAAGCTTTCTTT. Protein product: CASGTGLDEAFF.